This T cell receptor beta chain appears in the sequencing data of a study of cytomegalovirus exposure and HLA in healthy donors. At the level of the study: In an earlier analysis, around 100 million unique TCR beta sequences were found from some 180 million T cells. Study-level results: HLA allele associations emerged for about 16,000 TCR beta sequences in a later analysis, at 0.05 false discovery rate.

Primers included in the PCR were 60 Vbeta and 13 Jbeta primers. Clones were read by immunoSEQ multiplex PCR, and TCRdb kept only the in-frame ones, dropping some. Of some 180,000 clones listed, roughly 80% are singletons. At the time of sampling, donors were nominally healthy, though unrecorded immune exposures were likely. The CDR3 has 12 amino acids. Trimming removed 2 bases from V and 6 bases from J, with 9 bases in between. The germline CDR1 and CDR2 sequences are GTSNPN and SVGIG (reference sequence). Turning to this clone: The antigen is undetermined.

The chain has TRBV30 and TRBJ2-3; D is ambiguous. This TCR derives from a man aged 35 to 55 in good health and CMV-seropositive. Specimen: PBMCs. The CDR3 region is CAWSPGVDTQYF. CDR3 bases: TGTGCCTGGAGTCCCGGTGTGGATACGCAGTATTTT.